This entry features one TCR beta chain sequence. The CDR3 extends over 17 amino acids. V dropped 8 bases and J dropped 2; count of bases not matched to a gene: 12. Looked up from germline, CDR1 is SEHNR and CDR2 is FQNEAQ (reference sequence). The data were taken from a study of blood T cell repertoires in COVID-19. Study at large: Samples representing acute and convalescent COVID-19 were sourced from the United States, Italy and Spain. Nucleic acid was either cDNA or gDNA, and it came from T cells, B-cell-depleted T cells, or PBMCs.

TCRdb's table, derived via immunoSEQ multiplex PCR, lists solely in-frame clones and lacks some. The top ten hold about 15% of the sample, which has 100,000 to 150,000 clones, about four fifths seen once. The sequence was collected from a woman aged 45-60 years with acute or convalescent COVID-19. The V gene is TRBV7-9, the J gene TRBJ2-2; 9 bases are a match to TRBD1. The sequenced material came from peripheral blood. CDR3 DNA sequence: TGTGCCAGCGGAGATCCGGACAGGGGATCAAACACCGGGGAGCTGTTTTTT. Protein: CASGDPDRGSNTGELFF.